This T cell receptor beta chain was identified during a study of T cell responses to AZD1222 COVID-19 vaccine. Study-level background: Pooling of second doses given at about 4 or about 12 weeks was done. General study findings and limits: Two doses of AZD1222 preceded a rise in Spike-specific TCR breadth and depth. Most donors were white British and more were female, and clonal diversity was possibly underestimated.

Points on this clone: Its antigen is not known.

Data came from immunoSEQ multiplex PCR; TCRdb stores just in-frame clones and leaves some out. The table includes about 180,000 clones, 87% detected once. The clonotype comes from an adult in good health. The starting material was peripheral blood, obtained on day 0 of AZD1222 vaccination.

In nucleotides, the CDR3 is TGTGCCAGCAGCGTGGGCCGGGGACCCACGTTTGAAAAACTGTTTTTT. It is translated as CASSVGRGPTFEKLFF. The genes are TRBV9 and TRBJ1-4; possibly TRBD1 for D (5 bases). There are 16 residues in the CDR3. CDR1 is SGDLS and CDR2 is YYNGEE in the germline V gene. The ends were cut back, 2 bases at V and 7 bases at J, with 18 bases in the middle.